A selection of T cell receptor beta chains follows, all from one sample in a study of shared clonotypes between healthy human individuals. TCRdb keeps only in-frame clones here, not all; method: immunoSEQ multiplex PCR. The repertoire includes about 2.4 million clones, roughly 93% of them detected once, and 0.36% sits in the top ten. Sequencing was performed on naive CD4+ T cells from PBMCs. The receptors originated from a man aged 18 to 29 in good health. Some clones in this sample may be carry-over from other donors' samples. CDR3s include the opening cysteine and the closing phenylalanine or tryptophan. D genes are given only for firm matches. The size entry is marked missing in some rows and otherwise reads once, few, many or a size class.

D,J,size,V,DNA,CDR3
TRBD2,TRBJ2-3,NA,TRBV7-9,TGTGCCAGCAGCTTAGCAGGGCTAGCGGGAGGATCAGATACGCAGTATTTT,CASSLAGLAGGSDTQYF
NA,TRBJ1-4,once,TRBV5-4,TGTGCCAGCAGTCTGGACGCGTACATGGGCAATGAAAAACTGTTTTTT,CASSLDAYMGNEKLFF
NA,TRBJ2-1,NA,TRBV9,TGTGCCAGCAGCGTAGCTACGGACAATGAGCAGTTCTTC,CASSVATDNEQFF
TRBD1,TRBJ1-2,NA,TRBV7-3,TGTGCCAGCAGCTCTGGACAGGGCTATGGCTACACCTTC,CASSSGQGYGYTF
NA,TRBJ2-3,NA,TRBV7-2,TGTGCCAGCAGCTTAGGTGCCCGGGTTCACACAGATACGCAGTATTTT,CASSLGARVHTDTQYF
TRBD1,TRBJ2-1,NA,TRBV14,TGTGCCAGCAGCCAAGCCCCGGGACAGGGGTTCGATGAGCAGTTCTTC,CASSQAPGQGFDEQFF
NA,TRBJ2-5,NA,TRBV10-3,TGTGCCATCAGTGAGACCGCCGGACAGTTGGAGACCCAGTACTTC,CAISETAGQLETQYF
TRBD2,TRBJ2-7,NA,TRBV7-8,TGTGCCAGCAGCTTAGGACTAGCTCCCTTGTACGAGCAGTACTTC,CASSLGLAPLYEQYF
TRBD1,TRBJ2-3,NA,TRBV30,TGTGCCTGGAGTGCACAGGGGCGGGTGACAGATACGCAGTATTTT,CAWSAQGRVTDTQYF
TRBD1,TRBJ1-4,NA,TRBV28,TGTGCCAGCAGCTTGACAGGGGGCTTTATTAATGAAAAACTGTTTTTT,CASSLTGGFINEKLFF
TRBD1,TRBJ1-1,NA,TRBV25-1,TGTGCCAGCACGGACCCAGGGGGCAGGACTGAAGCTTTCTTT,CASTDPGGRTEAFF
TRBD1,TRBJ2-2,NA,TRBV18,TGTGCCAGCTATTCGACGGACAGGGTAACCGGGGAGCTGTTTTTT,CASYSTDRVTGELFF
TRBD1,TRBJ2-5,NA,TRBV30,TGTGCCTGGAATCAGGGGGAGGAGACCCAGTACTTC,CAWNQGEETQYF